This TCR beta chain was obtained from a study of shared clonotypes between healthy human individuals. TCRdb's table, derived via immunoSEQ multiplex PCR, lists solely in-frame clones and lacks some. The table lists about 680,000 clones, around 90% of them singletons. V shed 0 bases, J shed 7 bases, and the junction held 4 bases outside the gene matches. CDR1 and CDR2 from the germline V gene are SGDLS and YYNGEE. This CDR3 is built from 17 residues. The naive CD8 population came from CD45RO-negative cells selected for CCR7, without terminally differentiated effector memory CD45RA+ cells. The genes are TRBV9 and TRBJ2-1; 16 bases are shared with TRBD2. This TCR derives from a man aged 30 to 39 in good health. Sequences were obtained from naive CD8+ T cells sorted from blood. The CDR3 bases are TGTGCCAGCAGCGTAGCGGGGGGACTAGCGGGAGGGAATGAGCAGTTCTTC. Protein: CASSVAGGLAGGNEQFF.